Following are 29 T cell receptor beta chains from one sample sequenced in a study of Graves' ophthalmopathy and Graves' hyperthyroidism. From RNA, the CDR3 regions of TCR beta chains were amplified and sequenced. In the first round, RT-PCR was carried out with HTBI primers, and a multiplex PCR formed the second round. Each CDR3 protein gets one entry after TCRdb re-called the multiplex PCR reads with MiXCR. The data show more than 1,000,000 distinct CDR3 sequences, with about two fifths seen just once and 8.5% to 14% held by the top ten. Sequencing was carried out using peripheral blood or thyroid tissue (not recorded which). All receptors derive from an adult man with Graves' hyperthyroidism.

The genes are TRBV5-1 and TRBJ1-1, with D tentatively TRBD1 (5 bases). This CDR3 has 15 amino acids. V was clipped by 2 bases and J by 1 base, with 12 bases between them. Germline V CDR1 and CDR2: SGHRS, YFSETQ. CDR3 DNA: TGCGCCAGCAGCTTTCTACAGGTGCCGAACACTGAAGCTTTCTTT. This encodes CASSFLQVPNTEAFF.

Comments on this clonotype: Just one base apart from a much larger clone, this may be a read error. The CDR3 DNA sequence: TGTGCCAGCAGCCAAGAAACCACCGGGGAGCTGTTTTTT. Translating it yields CASSQETTGELFF. The gene calls are TRBV4-2 and TRBJ2-2; D is unresolved. With 0 bases removed from V and 4 bases from J, the gap between germline ends came to 3 bases. Per the germline V gene, CDR1 is LGHNA and CDR2 is YNFKEQ. This CDR3 comprises 13 residues.

V and J are TRBV29-1 and TRBJ1-1; D unclear. The CDR3 is 12 amino acids. With 4 bases removed from V and 3 bases from J, the gap between germline ends came to 9 bases. Per the germline V gene, CDR1 is SQVTM and CDR2 is ANQGSEA. The chain's CDR3 is CSVGAGDTEAFF. The CDR3 coding sequence is TGCAGCGTTGGCGCGGGCGACACTGAAGCTTTCTTT.

This clonotype has a count of ten or more. The genes are TRBV10-3 and TRBJ1-2, with D hard to call. The CDR3 covers 13 residues. Trimming pared 3 bases from V and 3 bases from J, leaving 8 bases between. CDR1 ENHRY and CDR2 SYGVKD come from the germline V gene. The CDR3 is CAISDWPDYGYTF. The CDR3, as DNA: TGTGCCATCAGTGATTGGCCTGACTATGGCTACACCTTC.

The chain's CDR3 is CASTGRGGPSVRQETQYF. The DNA for the CDR3 is TGTGCCAGCACAGGGCGGGGGGGCCCGTCCGTCCGCCAAGAGACCCAGTACTTC. The chain joins TRBV11-2 to TRBJ2-7, with 9 nucleotides matching TRBD2. The J call may be in error: the DNA end matches TRBJ2-5 better. The CDR3 runs to 18 residues. Germline CDR1 SGHAT, CDR2 FQNNGV.

This clonotype was picked up many times. The chain joins TRBV10-3 to TRBJ2-7, with D tentatively TRBD1 or TRBD2 (6 bases each). V lost 3 bases and J lost 7, with 25 bases in between. There are 17 residues in the CDR3. Germline loops: CDR1 ENHRY, CDR2 SYGVKD. CDR3 nucleotide sequence: TGTGCCATCAGTGACCCCTCCGTGGGGGGCGGTTTGGGGGAGCAGTACTTC. Encoded protein: CAISDPSVGGGLGEQYF.

The chain joins TRBV7-6 to TRBJ2-7; 7 positions agree with TRBD1. Trimming at V came to 5 bases and at J to 6 bases, leaving 16 bases not matched to a gene. CDR1 is SGHVS, CDR2 FNYEAQ, per germline. This CDR3 has 16 amino acids. CDR3 bases: TGTGCCAGCAGCCACCATCGACAGGGTGGGGCGGGCGAGCAGTACTTC. Translation: CASSHHRQGGAGEQYF.

This clonotype was recorded many times. The rearrangement uses TRBV7-2 and TRBJ1-2, with 9 bases lining up with TRBD1. This CDR3 is 15 amino acids long. Germline V gene lookup returns CDR1 SGHTA and CDR2 FQGNSA. Germline trimming cut 4 bases from V and 7 bases from J; bases unmatched to any gene: 10. CDR3 sequence: CASSSHPGQGSGYTF. The DNA of the CDR3 is TGTGCCAGCAGCTCCCACCCGGGACAGGGAAGTGGCTACACCTTC.

In its sample, this clonotype was seen many times. The rearrangement joins TRBV19 to TRBJ1-6; D call uncertain. The CDR3 totals 14 residues. CDR1 and CDR2 (germline): LNHDA, SQIVND (reference sequence). V was clipped by 7 bases and J by 7 bases, with 14 bases between them. The CDR3 protein is CASIPPGENSPLHF. The CDR3 bases are TGTGCCAGTATCCCGCCGGGCGAAAATTCACCCCTCCACTTT.

V usage is TRBV5-1 and J usage is TRBJ1-1, with a possible D match to TRBD1 (6 bases). The germline CDR1 and CDR2 sequences are SGHRS and YFSETQ. The V gene lost 4 bases and the J gene lost 1 base, with 11 bases spanning the gap. The CDR3 runs 14 residues. CDR3 sequence: CASSTQQGNTEAFF. The CDR3, as DNA: TGCGCCAGCAGCACTCAACAGGGGAACACTGAAGCTTTCTTT.

This clonotype was seen repeatedly, ten times or more. This rearrangement joins TRBV19 to TRBJ1-3, with D unclear. The CDR3 totals 14 residues. CDR1 and CDR2 (germline): LNHDA, SQIVND (reference sequence). V lost 3 bases, J lost 4 bases, and 10 bases lay in between. The chain's CDR3 is CASSIYSTGNTIYF. For the CDR3, the DNA is TGTGCCAGTAGTATCTACTCGACCGGAAACACCATATATTTT.

This clonotype showed up just a few times. The V and J genes are TRBV15 and TRBJ2-6; no reliable D call. CDR1 and CDR2 from the germline V gene are LNHNV and YYDKDF (reference sequence). This CDR3 comprises 14 residues. The V end was cut by 0 bases, the J end by 4 bases, with 4 bases between. CDR3 in amino acids: CATSRDPGANVLTF. The CDR3 DNA reads TGTGCCACCAGCAGAGATCCCGGGGCCAACGTCCTGACTTTC.

With respect to this clonotype: The junction departs from germline at one end; a sequencing error may be responsible. J is TRBJ2-7 and V is TRBV25-1, with TRBD2 as a possible D gene (7 bases). The V gene's germline CDR1 is MGHDK and CDR2 SYGVNS. The CDR3 is 14 residues long. The CDR3 reads CASSRPGGGGEQYF. The DNA for the CDR3 is TGCGCCAGCAGCCGCCCAGGAGGGGGGGGGGAGCAGTACTTC.

Turning to this clonotype: One end of the junction varies from germline; a read error may be responsible. The J gene is TRBJ2-6, the V gene TRBV9; D not resolved. The CDR3 has 12 residues. Germline values: CDR1 SGDLS, CDR2 YYNGEE. The CDR3 bases are TGTGCCAGCAGCGTTTGGACGACCACTGAAGCTTTC. Its translation is CASSVWTTTEAF.

V gene TRBV20-1 combines with J gene TRBJ2-5; either TRBD1 or TRBD2 may fit D (5 bases each). Deletions cut 1 base from V and 1 base from J, with 19 bases between. Germline V gene sequence: CDR1 DFQATT, CDR2 SNEGSKA (reference sequence). This CDR3 is built from 17 residues. The CDR3 protein is CSARGIGDGSTQETQYF. Here the CDR3 DNA reads TGCAGTGCTAGAGGCATCGGGGACGGATCCACCCAAGAGACCCAGTACTTC.

The genes are TRBV9 and TRBJ1-3; a possible D gene is TRBD1 (6 bases). From germline, CDR1 is SGDLS and CDR2 YYNGEE. The V end lost 4 bases, the J end lost 0 bases, and 11 bases lay between the germline ends. CDR3 length: 15 residues. CDR3 bases: TGTGCCAGCAGCAAACGGACAGACTCTGGAAACACCATATATTTT. Translating gives CASSKRTDSGNTIYF.

V usage is TRBV29-1 and J usage is TRBJ1-1; D ambiguous. V was shortened by 3 bases and J by 1 base, with 12 bases between the two germline ends. This CDR3 is 14 amino acids long. Germline CDR1 SQVTM, CDR2 ANQGSEA. The CDR3 is CSVDLGPANTEAFF. For the CDR3, the DNA is TGCAGCGTTGATTTAGGACCCGCGAACACTGAAGCTTTCTTT.

The chain couples TRBV6-4 to TRBJ2-7; TRBD2 matches 7 bases. Germline V gives CDR1 MRHNA, CDR2 SNTAGT. The V and J ends lost 7 bases and 2 bases, in that order; junction bases with no gene match: 14. The CDR3 length is 16 residues. CDR3 coding DNA: TGTGCCAGCACGATATTAAGCGGGGAACGAACCTACGAGCAGTACTTC. Its protein product is CASTILSGERTYEQYF.

This rearrangement joins TRBV10-3 to TRBJ1-1; maybe TRBD1 (5 bases). V was clipped by 2 bases and J by 5 bases, with 15 bases between them. The CDR3 is 15 residues long. Germline CDR1 ENHRY, CDR2 SYGVKD. The CDR3 DNA is TGTGCCATCAGTGAGGTCCCGGGACGGGGTACTGAAGCTTTCTTT. Protein: CAISEVPGRGTEAFF.

This clonotype was recorded at least ten times. The gene calls are TRBV20-1 and TRBJ2-2; 13 bases match TRBD2. The junction had 2 bases not matched to a gene; V was cut back by 3 bases and J by 4 bases. Germline CDR1 and CDR2: DFQATT and SNEGSKA (reference sequence). This CDR3 has 15 amino acids. For the CDR3, the DNA is TGCAGTGCTAGGTGGACTAGCGGGAGCACCGGGGAGCTGTTTTTT. It translates to CSARWTSGSTGELFF.

There are many counts of this clonotype. The CDR3 sequence is CSVSRDRDNQPQHF. The CDR3 DNA is TGCAGCGTATCCCGGGACAGGGACAATCAGCCCCAGCATTTT. The chain uses TRBV20-1 and TRBJ1-5; 9 bases map to TRBD1. CDR1 is DFQATT and CDR2 is SNEGSKA in the germline V gene (reference sequence). The CDR3 is 14 amino acids.

This clonotype was recorded at least ten times. V usage is TRBV14 and J usage is TRBJ1-3, with D possibly being TRBD1 (5 bases). The CDR3 loop spans 16 amino acids. Germline-derived CDR1 and CDR2 are SGHDN and FVKESK. Trimming removed 1 base at V and 2 bases at J, with 12 bases between. CDR3 nucleotide sequence: TGTGCCAGCAGCCAAGGTCTGGGGCACCCTGGAAACACCATATATTTT. Amino acids: CASSQGLGHPGNTIYF.

V gene TRBV20-1 combines with J gene TRBJ2-5, with 11 bases lining up with TRBD1. This CDR3 has 14 residues. The germline gives CDR1 DFQATT, CDR2 SNEGSKA (reference sequence). V lost 5 bases to trimming and J lost 4 bases; unmatched junction nucleotides: 6. The CDR3 region is CSAPAGTGGETQYF. The CDR3 DNA sequence: TGCAGTGCTCCAGCCGGGACAGGGGGAGAGACCCAGTACTTC.

This chain uses TRBV19 with TRBJ2-2; 14 nucleotides agree with TRBD2. J gave up 6 bases and V 4 bases, and 7 bases lay outside the gene matches. This CDR3 contains 17 residues. Germline CDR1 LNHDA, CDR2 SQIVND (reference sequence). The CDR3 sequence: CASSRGGLAGAPGELFF. The CDR3 bases are TGTGCCAGTAGTAGGGGGGGACTAGCGGGAGCACCCGGGGAGCTGTTTTTT.

The rearrangement links TRBV15 to TRBJ1-2; D is possibly TRBD1 (5 bases). Germline V lookup: CDR1 LNHNV, CDR2 YYDKDF (reference sequence). This CDR3 spans 15 amino acids. With 1 base removed from V and 1 base from J, the gap between germline ends came to 10 bases. CDR3 nucleotide sequence: TGTGCCACCAGCAGAGGCCAGGGCGTTAACTATGGCTACACCTTC. Residues: CATSRGQGVNYGYTF.

V is TRBV5-5 and J is TRBJ1-2; 7 bases match TRBD1. The length of the CDR3 is 17 residues. Germline-derived CDR1 and CDR2 are SGHKS and YYEKEE (reference sequence). The J segment lost 5 bases and the V segment lost 2 bases, leaving 15 bases of the junction unmatched. The CDR3 here is CASSFSPVGTGDYGYTF. As DNA, the CDR3 is TGTGCCAGCAGCTTTAGTCCGGTGGGCACAGGGGATTATGGCTACACCTTC.

The chain uses TRBV10-3 and TRBJ1-2, with 7 positions matching TRBD1. CDR1 and CDR2 (germline): ENHRY, SYGVKD. The CDR3 totals 14 residues. V lost 0 bases and J lost 4; bases outside the gene matches: 2. The DNA of the CDR3 is TGTGCCATCAGTGAGTCGACAGGGATCTATGGCTACACCTTC. The encoded protein is CAISESTGIYGYTF.

This clonotype was seen only a few times. This rearrangement joins TRBV7-2 to TRBJ2-7, with D perhaps matching TRBD2 (6 bases). Germline lookup yields CDR1 SGHTA and CDR2 FQGNSA. The CDR3 extends over 15 amino acids. V gave up 1 base and J gave up 6 bases, with 16 bases separating them. The CDR3 coding sequence is TGTGCCAGCAGCTTAGGCGGGACCAGGAGCGCCGAGCAGTACTTC. It encodes CASSLGGTRSAEQYF.

The V gene is TRBV15, the J gene TRBJ1-1, with 9 bases fitting TRBD1. V shed 0 bases, J shed 3 bases, and the junction held 5 bases outside the gene matches. Germline loops: CDR1 LNHNV, CDR2 YYDKDF (reference sequence). CDR3 length equals 16 residues. The CDR3 here is CATSRDPDRGDTEAFF. Here the CDR3 DNA reads TGTGCCACCAGCAGAGATCCGGACAGGGGTGACACTGAAGCTTTCTTT.